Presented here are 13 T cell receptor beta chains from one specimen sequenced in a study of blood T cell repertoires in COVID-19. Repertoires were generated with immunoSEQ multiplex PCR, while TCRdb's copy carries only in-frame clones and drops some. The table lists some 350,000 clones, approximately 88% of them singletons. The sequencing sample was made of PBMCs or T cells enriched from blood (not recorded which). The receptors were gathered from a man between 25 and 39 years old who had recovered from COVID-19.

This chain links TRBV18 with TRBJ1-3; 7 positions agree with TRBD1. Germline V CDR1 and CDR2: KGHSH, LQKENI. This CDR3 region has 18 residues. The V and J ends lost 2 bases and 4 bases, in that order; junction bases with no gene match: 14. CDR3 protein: CASSPRKGQTHAGNTIYF. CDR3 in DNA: TGTGCCAGCTCACCAAGGAAGGGACAGACCCATGCCGGAAACACCATATATTTT.

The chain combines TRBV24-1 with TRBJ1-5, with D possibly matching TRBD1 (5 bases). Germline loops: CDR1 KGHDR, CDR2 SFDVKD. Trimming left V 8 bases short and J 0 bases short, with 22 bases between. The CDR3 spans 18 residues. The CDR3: CATTLSPSLGRSNQPQHF. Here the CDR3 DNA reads TGTGCCACCACCCTGTCACCAAGCTTGGGGCGTAGCAATCAGCCCCAGCATTTT.

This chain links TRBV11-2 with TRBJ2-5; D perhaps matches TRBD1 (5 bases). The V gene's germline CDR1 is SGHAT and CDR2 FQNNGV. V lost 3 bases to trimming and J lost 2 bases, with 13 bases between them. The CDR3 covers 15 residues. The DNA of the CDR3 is TGTGCCAGCAGCTTGCTACCGACAGCACAAGAGACCCAGTACTTC. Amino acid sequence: CASSLLPTAQETQYF.

CDR3 bases: TGTGCCAGCAGCTTAGGAGTGGGACTTCCGAGCTCCTACAATGAGCAGTTCTTC. This gives the protein CASSLGVGLPSSYNEQFF. The rearrangement links TRBV7-9 to TRBJ2-1, with D perhaps matching TRBD2 (6 bases). The CDR3 extends over 18 amino acids. CDR1 SEHNR and CDR2 FQNEAQ come from the germline V gene (reference sequence). Trimming left V 1 base short and J 0 bases short, with 16 bases between.

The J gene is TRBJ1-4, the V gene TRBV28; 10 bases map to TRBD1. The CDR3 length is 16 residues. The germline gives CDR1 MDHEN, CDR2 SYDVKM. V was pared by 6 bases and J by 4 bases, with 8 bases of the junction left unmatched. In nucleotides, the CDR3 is TGTGCCAGCAGCTTACTTGGGACAGGGGTTAATGAAAAACTGTTTTTT. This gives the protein CASSLLGTGVNEKLFF.

The CDR3 loop reads CASSHRGGGARQETQYF. In nucleotides, the CDR3 is TGTGCCAGCAGCCATCGCGGCGGGGGGGCCCGTCAAGAGACCCAGTACTTC. The chain has TRBV3-1 (or the pseudogene TRBV3-2) and TRBJ2-5, with 9 positions matching TRBD2. The germline CDR1 and CDR2 sequences are LGHDT and YNNKEL (reference sequence). There are 17 residues in the CDR3. Trimming took 3 bases from V and 2 from J; bases not matched to a gene: 10.

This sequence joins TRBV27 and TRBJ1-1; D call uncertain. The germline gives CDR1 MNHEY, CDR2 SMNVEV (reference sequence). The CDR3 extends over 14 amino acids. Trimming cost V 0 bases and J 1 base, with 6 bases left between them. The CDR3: CASSLSSGNTEAFF. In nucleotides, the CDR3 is TGTGCCAGCAGTTTATCGTCAGGGAACACTGAAGCTTTCTTT.

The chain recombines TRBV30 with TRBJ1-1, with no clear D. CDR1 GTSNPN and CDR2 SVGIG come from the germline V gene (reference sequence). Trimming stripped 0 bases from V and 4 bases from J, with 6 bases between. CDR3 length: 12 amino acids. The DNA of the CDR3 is TGTGCCTGGAGTGTACGGAGCACTGAAGCTTTCTTT. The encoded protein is CAWSVRSTEAFF.

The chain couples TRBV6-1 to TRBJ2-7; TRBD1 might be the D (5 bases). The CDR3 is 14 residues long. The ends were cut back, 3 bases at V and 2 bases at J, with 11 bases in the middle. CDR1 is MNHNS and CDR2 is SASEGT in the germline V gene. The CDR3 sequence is CASSEQGWAYEQYF. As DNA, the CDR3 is TGTGCCAGCAGTGAGCAGGGTTGGGCCTACGAGCAGTACTTC.

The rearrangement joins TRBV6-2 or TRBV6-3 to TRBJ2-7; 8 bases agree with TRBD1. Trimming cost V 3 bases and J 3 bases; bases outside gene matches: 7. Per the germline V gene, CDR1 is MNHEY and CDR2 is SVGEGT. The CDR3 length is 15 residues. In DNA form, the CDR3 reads TGTGCCAGCAGTTATTCCCCAGGGGGCATCTACGAGCAGTACTTC. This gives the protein CASSYSPGGIYEQYF.

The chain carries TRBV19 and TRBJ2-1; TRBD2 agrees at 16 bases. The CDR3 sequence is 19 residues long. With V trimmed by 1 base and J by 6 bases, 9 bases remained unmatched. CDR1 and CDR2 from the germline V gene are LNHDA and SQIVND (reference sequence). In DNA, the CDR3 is TGTGCCAGTAGTATAGTCTCCGGGACTAGCGGGGGGGCAGGCAATGAGCAGTTCTTC. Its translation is CASSIVSGTSGGAGNEQFF.

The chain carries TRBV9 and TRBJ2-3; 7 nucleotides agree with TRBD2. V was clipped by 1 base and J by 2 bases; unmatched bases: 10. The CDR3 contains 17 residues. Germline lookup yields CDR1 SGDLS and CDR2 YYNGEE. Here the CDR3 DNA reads TGTGCCAGCAGCGTATTGCGGGGGACCCCGTACACAGATACGCAGTATTTT. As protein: CASSVLRGTPYTDTQYF.

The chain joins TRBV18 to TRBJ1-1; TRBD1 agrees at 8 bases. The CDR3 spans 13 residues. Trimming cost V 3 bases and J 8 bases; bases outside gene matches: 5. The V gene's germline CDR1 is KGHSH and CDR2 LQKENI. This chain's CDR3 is CASSPPDRGEAFF. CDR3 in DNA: TGTGCCAGCTCACCCCCCGACAGGGGAGAAGCTTTCTTT.